This T cell receptor (beta chain) was obtained from a study of response to subunit inactivated influenza vaccine. TCRdb processed the RT-PCR reads anew with MiXCR; each CDR3 protein has one entry. The profile covers approximately 170,000 distinct CDR3 sequences, with roughly 14% appearing a single time and roughly 26% taken by the ten largest. General study findings and limits: The authors put forward the suggestion that each seasonal influenza vaccination may bring in only a limited number of new T cells.

CDR1 and CDR2 from the germline V gene are SQVTM and ANQGSEA. The CDR3 contains 12 residues. The ends lost 8 bases at V and 5 bases at J; junction bases unmatched: 7. As concerns this clonotype: Its antigen is unidentified.

This sequence was found in a man in his fifties or sixties who received an inactivated influenza vaccine. Specimen: CD8+ T cells sorted from PBMCs, collected roughly 5 days after vaccination. The genes are TRBV29-1 and TRBJ2-5; 8 bases align to TRBD1. As DNA, the CDR3 is TGCAGCAGTAGGACAGGGAGGGAGACCCAGTACTTC. As protein: CSSRTGRETQYF.